The sequence of this TCR beta chain was determined in a study of shared clonotypes between healthy human individuals. Study summary: The study drew on two women and a few men aged 18 to 49 as donors. Findings of the study overall: Sharing across four donors was highest in naive CD4 (around 5%) and lowest in memory CD8 (about 0.4%). Among the subsets, naive ones generally showed larger estimated richness than memory ones.

A remark on this clone: Antigen specificity is unknown.

Clones were sequenced by immunoSEQ multiplex PCR, and TCRdb holds only the in-frame ones, with some missing. The profile shows some 1.4 million clones, roughly 95% of them singletons. Sequencing was done on a sample of naive CD4+ T cells sorted from blood. As to subset: CD45RA+ positively selected. This sequence originates from a man aged 25-40 years in good health.

CDR3 sequence (DNA): TGTGCCAGCAGCTTAAACGGACTAGCGGGACGGTACGAGCAGTACTTC. Protein sequence: CASSLNGLAGRYEQYF. The chain has TRBV7-3 and TRBJ2-7; 12 bases match TRBD2. J was trimmed by 4 bases and V by 1 base; bases with no gene match: 5. The CDR3 totals 16 residues. Germline CDR1 and CDR2: SGHTA and FQGTGA.